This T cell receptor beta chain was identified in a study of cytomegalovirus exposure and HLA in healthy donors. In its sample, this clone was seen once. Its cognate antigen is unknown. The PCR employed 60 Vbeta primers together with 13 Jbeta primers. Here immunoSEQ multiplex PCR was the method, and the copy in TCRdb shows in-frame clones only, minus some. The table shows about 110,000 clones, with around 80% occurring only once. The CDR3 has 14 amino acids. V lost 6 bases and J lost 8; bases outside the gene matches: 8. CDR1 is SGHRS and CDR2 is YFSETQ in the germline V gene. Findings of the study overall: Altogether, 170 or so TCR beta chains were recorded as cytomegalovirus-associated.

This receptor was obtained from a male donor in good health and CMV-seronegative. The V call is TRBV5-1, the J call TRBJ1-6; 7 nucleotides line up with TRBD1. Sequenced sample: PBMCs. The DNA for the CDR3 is TGCGCCAGCACCGGAAATACAGGGGATTCACCCCTCCACTTT. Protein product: CASTGNTGDSPLHF.